A selection of T cell receptor beta chains follows, all from one sample in a study of blood T cells in healthy people across ages. MiXCR, applied by TCRdb to the 5' RACE reads, yields one record per CDR3 protein. Among about 1.4 million distinct CDR3 sequences listed, approximately 59% were seen once. The sample taken for sequencing was blood. The source is a young man in good health. CDR3s include the opening cysteine and the closing phenylalanine or tryptophan. A D gene is named only where the DNA matches it firmly. Expanded clones are given a class, and other clones once, few, many or no size at all.

cdr3_aa cdr3_nt j_call d_call clone_size v_call
CASSLELAGVGNEQFF TGTGCCAGCAGCTTAGAACTAGCGGGAGTGGGTAATGAGCAGTTCTTC TRBJ2-1 TRBD2 NA TRBV7-2
CASGQGATYVQYF TGCGCCAGCGGTCAGGGGGCTACCTACGTGCAGTACTTC TRBJ2-7 TRBD1 NA TRBV5-1
CASSFWGSGYTF TGTGCCAGCAGTTTTTGGGGGTCTGGCTACACCTTC TRBJ1-2 NA few TRBV12-3/TRBV12-4
CASGTGVEQYF TGTGCCAGCGGGACAGGGGTTGAGCAGTACTTC TRBJ2-7 TRBD1 NA TRBV5-6
CASSEWKGQPLHF TGTGCCAGCAGTGAGTGGAAGGGGCAGCCCTTGCATTTT TRBJ1-5 NA NA TRBV6-1
CATSREPLWDEQFF TGTGCCACCAGCAGAGAACCATTATGGGATGAGCAGTTCTTC TRBJ2-1 NA NA TRBV15
CASSRSLVLNTEAFF TGTGCCAGCAGCCGAAGCCTAGTACTTAACACTGAAGCTTTCTTT TRBJ1-1 NA NA TRBV14
CSVEDGTFDSTDTQYF TGCAGCGTTGAAGATGGGACTTTTGATAGCACAGATACGCAGTATTTT TRBJ2-3 NA NA TRBV29-1
CASSKDWERIRGEQYF TGTGCCAGCAGCAAAGATTGGGAGAGGATACGGGGAGAGCAGTACTTC TRBJ2-5 NA NA TRBV21-1
CASSGTKNIQYF TGTGCCAGCAGCGGGACCAAAAACATTCAGTACTTC TRBJ2-4 NA many TRBV2
CASSLTPSNQPQHF TGTGCCAGCAGCTTAACTCCGTCAAATCAGCCCCAGCATTTT TRBJ1-5 NA NA TRBV7-2
CASSVGGGDNEQYF TGCGCCAGCAGCGTGGGAGGGGGTGACAACGAGCAGTACTTC TRBJ2-7 NA NA TRBV5-1
CASSWVGRAPNEQFF TGTGCCAGCAGCTGGGTCGGGAGGGCCCCCAATGAGCAGTTCTTC TRBJ2-1 TRBD2 NA TRBV5-6
CASSLETGSGGYTF TGTGCCAGCAGCTTGGAAACAGGGTCCGGAGGCTACACCTTC TRBJ1-2 NA NA TRBV7-6
CSATTRNTGELFF TGCAGCGCTACCACTAGAAACACCGGGGAGCTGTTTTTT TRBJ2-2 NA NA TRBV29-1
CASSPQAAVPFRMNTEAFF TGTGCCAGCAGCCCCCAGGCAGCAGTCCCGTTTCGAATGAACACTGAAGCTTTCTTT TRBJ1-1 NA NA TRBV5-8
CASSSRRDRGQPQHF TGTGCCAGCAGCTCCCGCAGGGACAGGGGACAGCCCCAGCATTTT TRBJ1-5 TRBD1 NA TRBV7-6
CASSPDRQVGEKLFF TGCGCCAGCAGCCCCGACCGGCAGGTCGGTGAAAAACTGTTTTTT TRBJ1-4 NA NA TRBV5-1
CANSFDSGSYGYTF TGTGCCAACAGCTTTGACTCAGGGTCCTATGGCTACACCTTC TRBJ1-2 NA NA TRBV5-6
CASTLREGTGKTQYF TGTGCCAGCACCTTACGGGAGGGGACAGGGAAGACCCAGTACTTC TRBJ2-5 NA NA TRBV12-3/TRBV12-4
CASSHQLDNEQFF TGCGCCAGCAGCCACCAGCTGGACAATGAGCAGTTCTTC TRBJ2-1 NA NA TRBV4-1
CASSLESGGGVSYEQYF TGTGCCAGCAGCTTAGAGAGCGGTGGCGGGGTTTCCTACGAGCAGTACTTC TRBJ2-7 NA NA TRBV11-2
CASSLDRVAGYTF TGTGCCAGCAGCCTTGACAGGGTGGCTGGCTACACCTTC TRBJ1-2 TRBD1 NA TRBV9
CASSLDPSGLATDTQYF TGCGCCAGCAGCTTGGATCCTAGCGGGTTAGCCACAGATACGCAGTATTTT TRBJ2-3 TRBD2 NA TRBV5-1
CASSQDKGNYGYTF TGCGCCAGCAGCCAAGATAAGGGCAACTATGGCTACACCTTC TRBJ1-2 NA NA TRBV4-1
CASSGDRGTYGYTF TGTGCCAGCAGCGGGGACAGGGGGACCTATGGCTACACCTTC TRBJ1-2 TRBD1 few TRBV7-9
CASSLEDGDNEKLFF TGTGCCAGCAGCTTAGAGGACGGAGATAATGAAAAACTGTTTTTT TRBJ1-4 NA once TRBV7-9
CASMPGQGAYYGYTF TGCGCCAGCATGCCGGGACAGGGGGCTTACTATGGCTACACCTTC TRBJ1-2 TRBD1 NA TRBV4-1
CSAPPRPSGNEQFF TGCAGTGCTCCTCCTCGGCCTAGCGGCAATGAGCAGTTCTTC TRBJ2-1 TRBD2 once TRBV20-1
CASSSNPTATGIYNEQFF TGTGCCAGCAGCTCCAACCCGACAGCCACCGGTATTTACAATGAGCAGTTCTTC TRBJ2-1 NA NA TRBV7-2
CASSDESGTYTDTQYF TGTGCCAGCAGCGATGAATCCGGGACATACACAGATACGCAGTATTTT TRBJ2-3 NA NA TRBV5-1
CASSELETGNYEQYF TGTGCCAGCAGTGAATTAGAGACAGGGAACTACGAGCAGTACTTC TRBJ2-7 TRBD1 NA TRBV6-1
CASSLTMDEQYF TGTGCCAGCAGCTTAACTATGGACGAGCAGTATTTT TRBJ2-3 NA NA TRBV7-2
CSARARGADSFNEQFF TGCAGTGCTAGAGCTAGAGGCGCGGACTCCTTCAATGAGCAGTTCTTC TRBJ2-1 NA few TRBV20-1
CSAHRVSEAFF TGCAGTGCCCACAGGGTATCTGAAGCTTTCTTT TRBJ1-1 NA NA TRBV20-1
CASSLGHTSGGTQYF TGTGCCAGCAGCTTAGGCCATACTAGCGGGGGGACGCAGTATTTT TRBJ2-3 TRBD2 NA TRBV13
CASSLEGGTGGRETQYF TGTGCCAGCAGCTTAGAGGGGGGGACAGGGGGACGAGAGACCCAGTACTTC TRBJ2-5 TRBD1 NA TRBV7-6
CASGLLVVSYNEQFF TGTGCTAGTGGTTTATTAGTGGTCTCCTACAATGAGCAGTTCTTC TRBJ2-1 NA NA TRBV12-5
CSASRVSGGQETQYF TGCAGTGCTAGTAGGGTTAGCGGGGGGCAAGAGACCCAGTACTTC TRBJ2-5 TRBD2 once TRBV20-1
CASSNTGLAGDLGTQYF TGTGCCAGCAGCAATACCGGACTAGCGGGAGATTTGGGTACGCAGTATTTT TRBJ2-3 TRBD2 NA TRBV13
CANSWGRGDGYTF TGTGCCAACAGTTGGGGTCGGGGAGATGGCTACACCTTC TRBJ1-2 NA NA TRBV6-2/TRBV6-3
CASSQGGQGIVEQYF TGTGCCAGCAGCCAAGGGGGACAGGGGATTGTCGAGCAGTACTTC TRBJ2-7 TRBD1 NA TRBV3-1
CASAAGNTEAFF TGTGCCAGCGCCGCGGGGAACACTGAAGCTTTCTTT TRBJ1-1 NA NA TRBV6-5
CAWSFGDYGYTF TGTGCCTGGAGTTTCGGGGACTATGGCTACACCTTC TRBJ1-2 NA NA TRBV30
CASSARRGEKLFF TGTGCCAGCAGCGCCAGGAGGGGTGAAAAACTGTTTTTT TRBJ1-4 NA NA TRBV11-1
CASSLGTRTEQFF TGTGCCAGCAGTTTAGGGACTAGGACTGAGCAGTTCTTC TRBJ2-1 TRBD2 NA TRBV28
CASNRQGLPYEQYF TGTGCCAGCAACCGTCAGGGGCTACCCTACGAGCAGTACTTC TRBJ2-7 NA few TRBV12-3/TRBV12-4
CASSRLLEGDTQYF TGTGCCAGCAGCCGCCTCCTCGAGGGAGATACGCAGTATTTT TRBJ2-3 NA NA TRBV6-2/TRBV6-3
CASLGESERSEQYF TGTGCCAGCCTGGGGGAGTCCGAACGTTCCGAGCAGTACTTC TRBJ2-7 NA few TRBV7-9
CASSNQGPQHYEQYF TGTGCCAGCAGTAACCAGGGACCACAACACTACGAGCAGTACTTC TRBJ2-7 NA few TRBV6-5
CSAEGFSYEQYF TGCAGCGCCGAAGGATTTTCCTACGAGCAGTACTTC TRBJ2-7 NA NA TRBV29-1
CASSLGASGSFGNEQFF TGTGCCAGCAGCTTGGGGGCTAGCGGGAGCTTTGGGAATGAGCAGTTCTTC TRBJ2-1 TRBD2 NA TRBV5-4
CATMTGSGANVLTF TGTGCCACCATGACAGGGTCGGGGGCCAACGTCCTGACTTTC TRBJ2-6 TRBD1 few TRBV12-3/TRBV12-4
CASSLFLGSAGGQETQYF TGTGCCAGCAGTTTATTCTTGGGGTCGGCAGGGGGGCAAGAGACCCAGTACTTC TRBJ2-5 NA NA TRBV28